One and the same sample provided the 25 T cell receptor beta chains below, sequenced in a study of T cell repertoires in cytomegalovirus infection. MiXCR, applied by TCRdb to the reads, yields one record per CDR3 protein. This table has about 310,000 distinct CDR3 sequences, approximately 25% appearing once. The antigens of these receptors remain unknown. Here the sequenced sample was cultured PBMCs, taken from culture after CMV antigen stimulation. These receptors originate from a human donor in good health (CMV status not recorded). Some clones in this sample may be carry-over from other donors' samples.

This chain links TRBV12-3 or TRBV12-4 with TRBJ2-6; 8 nucleotides agree with TRBD1. Losses at the gene ends were 5 bases for V and 13 bases for J; bases not matched to a gene: 10. This CDR3 contains 14 residues. The chain's CDR3 is CASSLTTGAWVLTF. DNA of the CDR3: TGTGCCAGCAGTCTTACGACAGGGGCATGGGTCCTGACTTTC.

This clonotype was seen only a few times. The genes are TRBV28 and TRBJ2-7, with D possibly TRBD1 on 6 matching bases. Looked up from germline, CDR1 is MDHEN and CDR2 is SYDVKM. Deletions cut 1 base from V and 4 bases from J, with 23 bases between. The CDR3 has 18 residues. CDR3 sequence (DNA): TGTGCCAGCAGTTTATCCCTTACAGGGCCCACATCATGGTACGAGCAGTACTTC. The encoded protein is CASSLSLTGPTSWYEQYF.

This clonotype was found a few times. The V gene is TRBV12-3 or TRBV12-4, the J gene TRBJ2-7, with D perhaps matching TRBD2 (6 bases). V shed 1 base and J shed 7 bases, with 11 bases lying between them. The length of the CDR3 is 13 residues. CDR3 protein: CASSLGLANEQYV. In DNA, the CDR3 is TGTGCCAGCAGTTTAGGGCTAGCGAATGAGCAGTACGTC.

This clonotype was seen a handful of times. The chain employs TRBV27 and TRBJ2-3; TRBD2 matches at 9 bases. V shed 7 bases and J 5 bases; nucleotides not matched to a gene: 4. From germline, CDR1 is MNHEY and CDR2 SMNVEV (reference sequence). This CDR3 region has 13 residues. The CDR3 spells CASMAGGGDTQYF. Here the CDR3 DNA reads TGTGCCAGCATGGCGGGAGGGGGAGATACGCAGTATTTT.

This clonotype occurred many times. The chain couples TRBV12-3 or TRBV12-4 to TRBJ1-1; TRBD1 is a possible D gene (5 bases). This CDR3 is built from 14 residues. V lost 2 bases to trimming and J lost 1 base, with 8 bases between them. This CDR3 reads CASSLYGTNTEAFF. The DNA of the CDR3 is TGTGCCAGCAGTTTATACGGGACGAACACTGAAGCTTTCTTT.

This sequence joins TRBV12-3 or TRBV12-4 and TRBJ2-3, with 11 nucleotides matching TRBD2. The CDR3 contains 16 residues. Trimming cost V 4 bases and J 2 bases; bases outside gene matches: 5. This CDR3 is CASSWGTSGYTDTQYF. The CDR3 DNA reads as TGTGCCAGCAGTTGGGGGACTAGCGGATACACAGATACGCAGTATTTT.

The V gene is TRBV12-5, the J gene TRBJ1-5; D is undetermined. The V end was cut by 0 bases, the J end by 2 bases, with 17 bases between. Germline-derived CDR1 and CDR2 are LGHNT and FRNRAP. This CDR3 is built from 18 residues. The CDR3 spells CASGLVITSERGNQPQHF. The CDR3 DNA sequence: TGTGCTAGTGGTTTGGTAATTACGTCAGAGCGGGGCAATCAGCCCCAGCATTTT.

V gene TRBV5-4 combines with J gene TRBJ2-1; D is perhaps TRBD2 (5 bases). Per germline, CDR1 SGHNT and CDR2 YYREEE (reference sequence). Trimming cost V 4 bases and J 3 bases, with 8 bases left between them. The CDR3 extends over 13 amino acids. The CDR3 reads CASSPGNYNEQFF. The CDR3 bases are TGTGCCAGCAGCCCCGGGAACTACAATGAGCAGTTCTTC.

This clonotype was observed at least ten times. V is TRBV7-2 and J is TRBJ2-3; maybe TRBD2 (6 bases). Germline CDR1 SGHTA, CDR2 FQGNSA. This CDR3 is 14 amino acids long. The V and J ends lost 4 bases and 0 bases respectively, with 8 bases between them. The CDR3 here is CASSSGESTDTQYF. CDR3 bases: TGTGCCAGCAGCTCGGGGGAAAGCACAGATACGCAGTATTTT.

In nucleotides, the CDR3 is TGTGCCAGCAGCTCACAGGGTAACGGGAGGGACAATGAGCAGTTCTTC. This codes for CASSSQGNGRDNEQFF. This rearrangement joins TRBV9 to TRBJ2-1, with 8 bases matching TRBD2. With V trimmed by 4 bases and J by 5 bases, 11 bases remained unmatched. Germline V lookup: CDR1 SGDLS, CDR2 YYNGEE. This CDR3 has 16 amino acids.

The CDR3 sequence: CASSLHGQPNEKLFF. In DNA, the CDR3 is TGTGCCAGTAGTCTCCACGGACAGCCTAATGAAAAACTGTTTTTT. This chain connects TRBV19 to TRBJ1-4; TRBD1 is a possible D gene (6 bases). V was clipped by 5 bases and J by 3 bases, with 13 bases between them. The germline gives CDR1 LNHDA, CDR2 SQIVND (reference sequence). This CDR3 is built from 15 residues.

The chain carries TRBV7-2 and TRBJ1-2; D gene ambiguous. Trimming took off 2 bases at V and 7 bases at J, with 11 bases between the two ends. CDR3 size: 13 residues. Germline V CDR1 and CDR2: SGHTA, FQGNSA. CDR3 sequence reads: CASSLRQTGGYTF. The CDR3 DNA reads TGTGCCAGCAGCTTAAGACAAACTGGTGGCTACACCTTC.

Many counts were recorded for this clonotype. The J gene is TRBJ2-3, the V gene TRBV7-2, with TRBD2 as a possible D gene (6 bases). Trimming shortened V by 2 bases and J by 0 bases, and 12 bases separated the two germline ends. This CDR3 region has 16 residues. The germline gives CDR1 SGHTA, CDR2 FQGNSA. The CDR3 region has the DNA TGTGCCAGCAGCTTAACAGCGGGTGCTAGCACAGATACGCAGTATTTT. Translating it yields CASSLTAGASTDTQYF.

This clonotype was detected many times. This chain joins TRBV7-2 and TRBJ1-5; D gene unclear. Trimming cost V 4 bases and J 4 bases, with 11 bases left between them. This CDR3 comprises 14 residues. Looked up from germline, CDR1 is SGHTA and CDR2 is FQGNSA. This chain's CDR3 is CASSSGSGNQPQHF. The CDR3 DNA follows: TGTGCCAGCAGCTCTGGGTCAGGAAATCAGCCCCAGCATTTT.

About this clonotype itself: Being one base from a much bigger clone, this may be a read error. The gene calls are TRBV7-2 and TRBJ2-1; D is undetermined. Germline V gene lookup returns CDR1 SGHTA and CDR2 FQGNSA. The CDR3 loop spans 18 amino acids. Trimming left V 5 bases short and J 0 bases short, with 20 bases between. DNA of the CDR3: TGTACCAGCAGCCCCATCCGGAAAGACTTGAGCTCCTACAATGAGCAGTTCTTC. Translated: CTSSPIRKDLSSYNEQFF.

J is TRBJ1-1 and V is TRBV5-1; a weak D match, TRBD1 (6 bases). Germline V lookup: CDR1 SGHRS, CDR2 YFSETQ. Trimming removed 7 bases from V and 0 bases from J, with 10 bases in between. This CDR3 comprises 13 residues. The CDR3 protein is CASGGQLNTEAFF. CDR3 nucleotide sequence: TGCGCCAGCGGGGGACAATTGAACACTGAAGCTTTCTTT.

J is TRBJ2-1 and V is TRBV11-1; a weak D match, TRBD2 (5 bases). The germline gives CDR1 SGHAT, CDR2 FQDESV (reference sequence). The CDR3 length is 15 residues. V was shortened by 2 bases and J by 9 bases, with 17 bases between the two germline ends. The CDR3 region has the DNA TGTGCCAGCAGCTTAAGGACTCCCCGTGATGGTGAGCAGTTCTTC. Its protein product is CASSLRTPRDGEQFF.

This clonotype was detected once. This chain joins TRBV28 and TRBJ2-3; TRBD2 aligns across 9 bases. From germline, CDR1 is MDHEN and CDR2 SYDVKM. The J segment lost 4 bases and the V segment lost 9 bases, leaving 11 bases of the junction unmatched. This CDR3 spans 15 amino acids. For the CDR3, the DNA is TGTGCCAGTAAAACTAGCGGGCCGGTTTCAGATACGCAGTATTTT. Protein product: CASKTSGPVSDTQYF.

The J gene is TRBJ2-1, the V gene TRBV10-3, with 10 nucleotides matching TRBD1. The CDR3 has 13 amino acids. The J segment lost 7 bases and the V segment lost 10 bases, leaving 7 bases of the junction unmatched. From germline, CDR1 is ENHRY and CDR2 SYGVKD. The CDR3 sequence is CATRDRGRNEQFF. The CDR3 DNA sequence: TGTGCCACTCGGGACAGGGGACGTAATGAGCAGTTCTTC.

This chain connects TRBV11-3 to TRBJ2-1, with 9 bases matching TRBD2. The length of the CDR3 is 15 residues. Germline assignment: CDR1 SGHNT and CDR2 YENEEA. Trimming at V came to 1 base and at J to 4 bases, leaving 2 bases not matched to a gene. CDR3 DNA: TGTGCCAGCAGCTTAGGGACTAGCGAGTACAATGAGCAGTTCTTC. This codes for CASSLGTSEYNEQFF.

This chain links TRBV28 with TRBJ2-5; TRBD2 aligns across 9 bases. The CDR3 covers 15 residues. In germline, CDR1 is MDHEN, CDR2 SYDVKM. Losses at the gene ends were 3 bases for V and 3 bases for J; bases not matched to a gene: 5. The CDR3 protein is CASSFGLAGKETQYF. The CDR3, as DNA: TGTGCCAGCAGTTTCGGGCTAGCGGGAAAAGAGACCCAGTACTTC.

This chain uses TRBV28 with TRBJ2-7, with D perhaps matching TRBD1 (7 bases). CDR3 length equals 12 residues. Germline assignment: CDR1 MDHEN and CDR2 SYDVKM. V shed 10 bases and J shed 3 bases, with 13 bases lying between them. In nucleotides, the CDR3 is TGTGCCACAGGGGGGAACTACTACGAGCAGTACTTC. It encodes CATGGNYYEQYF.

V usage is TRBV20-1 and J usage is TRBJ2-7; TRBD2 agrees at 7 bases. The CDR3 is 15 residues long. Germline V gives CDR1 DFQATT, CDR2 SNEGSKA (reference sequence). CDR3 region: CRPPTGEGLDYEQYF. For the CDR3, the DNA is TGCAGACCGCCCACCGGGGAGGGCCTCGACTACGAGCAGTACTTC.

J is TRBJ2-5 and V is TRBV5-1, with TRBD2 identical over 12 bases. V was pared by 3 bases and J by 4 bases, with 4 bases of the junction left unmatched. Germline V CDR1 and CDR2: SGHRS, YFSETQ. The CDR3 contains 15 residues. The CDR3 here is CASSWTSGTTETQYF. DNA of the CDR3: TGCGCCAGCAGCTGGACTAGCGGGACCACAGAGACCCAGTACTTC.

CDR3 amino acids: CASSLDTGKSYGYTF. The CDR3 coding sequence is TGTGCCAGCAGCTTAGACACAGGGAAAAGCTATGGCTACACCTTC. The J gene is TRBJ1-2, the V gene TRBV11-2; TRBD1 might be the D (6 bases). CDR3 length: 15 residues. In germline, CDR1 is SGHAT, CDR2 FQNNGV. V was pared by 0 bases and J by 4 bases, with 12 bases between.